This TCR beta chain appears in the sequencing data of a study of cytomegalovirus exposure and HLA in healthy donors. Overall study context: T cells numbering about 180 million yielded approximately 100 million unique TCR beta sequences in an earlier analysis. Whole-study results and caveats: There was a cluster of highly shared sequence variants that was likely a sequencing artifact. A prior analysis recorded that most TCR beta V segments were productive about 87% or about 30% of the time. In a later analysis, most CMV-associated TCR beta chains appeared HLA-restricted.

Use of 60 Vbeta and 13 Jbeta primers characterized the PCR. Generated by immunoSEQ multiplex PCR, the TCRdb table keeps only in-frame clones and is missing some. This sample carries about 200,000 clones, with around 1.1% going to the ten biggest clones. A remark on this clone: Its antigen is unknown.

CDR3 length: 14 amino acids. The V end lost 2 bases, the J end lost 1 base, and 8 bases lay between the germline ends. The germline V gene encodes CDR1 ENHRY and CDR2 SYGVKD. The TCR originated in a girl aged 2 to 10 in good health and CMV-seropositive. The V gene is TRBV10-3, the J gene TRBJ1-1; perhaps TRBD1 as D (5 bases). Material for sequencing was PBMCs. This chain's CDR3 is CAISEDQGNTEAFF. The CDR3, as DNA: TGTGCCATCAGTGAGGATCAGGGGAACACTGAAGCTTTCTTT.